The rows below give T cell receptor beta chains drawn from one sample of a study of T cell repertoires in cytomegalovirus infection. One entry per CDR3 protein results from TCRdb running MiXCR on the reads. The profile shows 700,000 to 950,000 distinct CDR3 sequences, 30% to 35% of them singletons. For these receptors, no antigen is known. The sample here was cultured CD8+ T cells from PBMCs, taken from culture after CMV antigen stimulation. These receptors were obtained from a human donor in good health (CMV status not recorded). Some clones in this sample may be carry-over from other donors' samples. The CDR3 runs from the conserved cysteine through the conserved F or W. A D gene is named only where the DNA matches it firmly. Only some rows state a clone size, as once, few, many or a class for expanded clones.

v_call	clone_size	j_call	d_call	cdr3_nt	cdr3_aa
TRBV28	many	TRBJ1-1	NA	TGTGCCAGCAGTTTATGGGGTGCCATAAGCGGGAACACTGAAGCTTTCTTT	CASSLWGAISGNTEAFF
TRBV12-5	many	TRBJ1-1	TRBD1	TGTGCTAGTGCTACAGGGGTCACTGAAGCTTTCTTT	CASATGVTEAFF
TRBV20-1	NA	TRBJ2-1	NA	TGCAGTGCTAGAGATTTGGCTAGCATGAATAGCTACAATGAGCAGTTCTTC	CSARDLASMNSYNEQFF
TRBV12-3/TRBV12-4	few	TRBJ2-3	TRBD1	TGTGCCAGCAGTTTCTTACATGCCAGGGGACAGCCATCCACAGATACGCAGTATTTT	CASSFLHARGQPSTDTQYF
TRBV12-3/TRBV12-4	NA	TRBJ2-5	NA	TGTGCCAGCAGTTTTGTCGCGGGACAGCTTCAAGAGACCCAGTACTTC	CASSFVAGQLQETQYF
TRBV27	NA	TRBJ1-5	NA	TGTGCCAGCAGTGCCAACATATACAATCAGCCCCAGCATTTT	CASSANIYNQPQHF
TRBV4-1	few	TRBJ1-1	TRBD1	TGCGCCAGCAGCCAAGGGGGGACAGAAATTAACACTGAAGCTTTCTTT	CASSQGGTEINTEAFF
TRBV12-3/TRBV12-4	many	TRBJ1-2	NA	TGTGCCAGCAGCCATCAGCCCCGCTATGGCTACACCTTC	CASSHQPRYGYTF
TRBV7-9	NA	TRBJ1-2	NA	TGTGCCAGCAGCAGACAGCTCTATGGCTACACCTTC	CASSRQLYGYTF
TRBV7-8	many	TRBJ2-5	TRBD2	TGTGCCAGCAGCTTTCTCCTAGCGGGGGGTGGTAGAGAGACCCAGTACTTC	CASSFLLAGGGRETQYF
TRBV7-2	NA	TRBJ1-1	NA	TGTGCCAGCAGCCGTCGTAGGGGGTACACTGAAGCTTTCTTT	CASSRRRGYTEAFF
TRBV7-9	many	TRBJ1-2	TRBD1	TGTGCCAGCAGGGGCTCCGGGACAGAAATCCCGAACTATGGCTACACCTTC	CASRGSGTEIPNYGYTF
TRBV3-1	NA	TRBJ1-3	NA	TGTGCCAGCAGCCACCCCAGGGGAGGATCTGGTAACACCATATATTTT	CASSHPRGGSGNTIYF
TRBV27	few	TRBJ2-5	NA	TGTGCCAGCAGTTTAATGTTCGATAGGGGGTGGCAAGAGACCCAGTACTTC	CASSLMFDRGWQETQYF
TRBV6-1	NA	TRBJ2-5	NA	TGTGCCAGCCTAGGTGGACTAAAAGAGACCCAGTACTTC	CASLGGLKETQYF
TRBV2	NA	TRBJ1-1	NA	TGTGCCACCCCCATGAACACTGAAGCTTTCTTT	CATPMNTEAFF
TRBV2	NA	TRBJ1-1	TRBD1	TGTGCCAGCAGTGCTTACCCGGGACAGGGGGAAGCTTTCTTT	CASSAYPGQGEAFF
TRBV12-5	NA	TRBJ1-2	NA	TGTGCTAGTGGTTTTATTGTGGAAGACGAGAGAGCGGGACAATTTAACTATGGCTACACCTTC	CASGFIVEDERAGQFNYGYTF
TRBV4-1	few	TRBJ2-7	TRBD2	TGCGCCAGCAGCCAAGAGTCTAGCGGGTTCTCCTACGAGCAGTACTTC	CASSQESSGFSYEQYF
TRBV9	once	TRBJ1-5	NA	TGTGCCAGCAGCGGCCGACCCTCGTGGGATGATACGCAGCATTTT	CASSGRPSWDDTQHF
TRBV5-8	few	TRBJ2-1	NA	TGTGCCAGCACAGAGACGCAGGTCTCCTACAATGAGCAGTTCTTC	CASTETQVSYNEQFF
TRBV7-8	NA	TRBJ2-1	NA	TGTGCCAGCAGCCAACCGAGGGGGGTGTTCTTC	CASSQPRGVFF
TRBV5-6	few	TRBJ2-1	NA	TGTGCCAGCAGCTTTCAAGTCGATGAGCAGTTCTTC	CASSFQVDEQFF
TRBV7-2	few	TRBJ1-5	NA	TGTGCCAGCAGCTTCGGTTCAGGGTCGGATCAGCCCCAGCATTTT	CASSFGSGSDQPQHF
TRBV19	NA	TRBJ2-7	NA	TGTGCCAGTAGTACCCAACAGGGATACGAGCAGTACTTC	CASSTQQGYEQYF
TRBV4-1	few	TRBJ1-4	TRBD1	TGCGCCAGCAGCCAAGAGTCCAGGACAGGATTATATGCAACTAATGAAAAACTGTTTTTT	CASSQESRTGLYATNEKLFF
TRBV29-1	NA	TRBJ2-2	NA	TGCAGCGCAGAACAACAGAACACCGGGGAGCTGTTTTTT	CSAEQQNTGELFF
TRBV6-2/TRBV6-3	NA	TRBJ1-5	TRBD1	TGTGCCAGCAGTTACGACAGGGGGCATCAGCCCCAGCATTTT	CASSYDRGHQPQHF
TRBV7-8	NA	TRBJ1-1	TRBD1	TGTGCCAGCAGCGTACCGGGACAGGGGGATGTTATGAACACTGAAGCTTTCTTT	CASSVPGQGDVMNTEAFF
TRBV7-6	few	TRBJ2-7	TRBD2	TGTGCCAGCAGCTCCTGGGGGGAGGGCGACTACGAGCAGTACTTC	CASSSWGEGDYEQYF
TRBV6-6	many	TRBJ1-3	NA	TGTGCCAGCAGTCTACTCCAGGGAAACACCATATATTTT	CASSLLQGNTIYF
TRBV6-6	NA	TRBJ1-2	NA	TGTGCCGGCATTTTTGTACGGCCACAACCCTCCCATTTTAACTATGGCTACACCTTC	CAGIFVRPQPSHFNYGYTF
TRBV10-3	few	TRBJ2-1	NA	TGTGCCATCAGTGAACGCCAGGATTACAATGAGCAGTTCTTC	CAISERQDYNEQFF
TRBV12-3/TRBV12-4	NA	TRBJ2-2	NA	TGTGCCAGCAGTTTGGAATTCGACACCGGGGAGCTGTTTTTT	CASSLEFDTGELFF
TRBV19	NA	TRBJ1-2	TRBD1	TGTGCCAGTAGAACACAGGGGGCTCGCTATGGCTACACCTTC	CASRTQGARYGYTF
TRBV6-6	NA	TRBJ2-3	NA	TGTGCCAGCAGCCTCCGGCGAGGGGCCCAAGATACGCAGTATTTT	CASSLRRGAQDTQYF